A selection of T cell receptor beta chains follows, all from one sample in a study of OX40 agonist ivuxolimab in advanced cancers. Profiling relied on immunoSEQ multiplex PCR, and the TCRdb table lists in-frame clones only, not all of them. The table records around 90,000 clones, around 86% of them present only once. The sequencing here drew on CD4+ or CD8+ T cells sorted from blood, taken in a trial of the OX40 agonist ivuxolimab. These receptors all come from an adult with an advanced solid tumor such as melanoma, head and neck, liver or kidney cancer. The CDR3 runs from the conserved cysteine through the conserved F or W. The D gene is left open where the match is weak. Size tells how often a clone was seen (once, few, many) or the class of an expanded clone, and some rows leave it out.

D: NA; length: 12; size: NA; V: TRBV7-2; J: TRBJ2-3; CDR3: CASSKGTDTQYF; DNA: TGTGCCAGCAGCAAAGGCACAGATACGCAGTATTTT
D: NA; length: 14; size: NA; V: TRBV6-5; J: TRBJ1-5; CDR3: CASSYGRGNQPQHF; DNA: TGTGCCAGCAGCTACGGCAGGGGCAATCAGCCCCAGCATTTT
D: NA; length: 15; size: NA; V: TRBV6-5; J: TRBJ1-1; CDR3: CASSYGGTQNTEAFF; DNA: TGTGCCAGCAGTTACGGGGGGACACAAAACACTGAAGCTTTCTTT
D: NA; length: 13; size: NA; V: TRBV11-2; J: TRBJ2-2; CDR3: CASSFQGLEELFF; DNA: TGTGCCAGCAGCTTTCAGGGGTTGGAGGAGCTGTTTTTT
D: NA; length: 13; size: NA; V: TRBV6-5; J: TRBJ1-1; CDR3: CASSYAGISEAFF; DNA: TGTGCCAGCAGTTACGCAGGGATTTCTGAAGCTTTCTTT
D: TRBD2; length: 16; size: few; V: TRBV5-1; J: TRBJ2-3; CDR3: CASSNRAGLSTDTQYF; DNA: TGCGCCAGCAGCAACAGAGCGGGGCTAAGCACAGATACGCAGTATTTT
D: NA; length: 16; size: NA; V: TRBV7-9; J: TRBJ2-5; CDR3: CASSLASWGRRETQYF; DNA: TGTGCCAGCAGCTTAGCTTCTTGGGGCCGGCGAGAGACCCAGTACTTC
D: NA; length: 11; size: NA; V: TRBV30; J: TRBJ2-7; CDR3: CAWARSYEQYF; DNA: TGTGCCTGGGCCCGCTCCTACGAGCAGTACTTC
D: NA; length: 16; size: NA; V: TRBV7-2; J: TRBJ1-4; CDR3: CASSLDGGRINEKLFF; DNA: TGTGCCAGCAGCTTAGATGGGGGGCGAATTAATGAAAAACTGTTTTTT
D: NA; length: 14; size: NA; V: TRBV6-5; J: TRBJ1-1; CDR3: CASSRSTENTEAFF; DNA: TGTGCCAGCAGCAGATCGACGGAGAACACTGAAGCTTTCTTT
D: NA; length: 11; size: NA; V: TRBV12-5; J: TRBJ2-2; CDR3: CASGLTGELFF; DNA: TGTGCTAGTGGTTTGACCGGGGAGCTGTTTTTT
D: TRBD1; length: 13; size: NA; V: TRBV6-5; J: TRBJ2-7; CDR3: CASSKQGLDEQYF; DNA: TGTGCCAGCAGTAAACAGGGGTTGGACGAGCAGTACTTC
D: NA; length: 13; size: once; V: TRBV15; J: TRBJ1-1; CDR3: CATSSTVNTEAFF; DNA: TGTGCCACCTCGTCGACAGTGAACACTGAAGCTTTCTTT
D: NA; length: 13; size: NA; V: TRBV5-1; J: TRBJ1-1; CDR3: CASSPSMNTEAFF; DNA: TGCGCCAGCAGCCCATCCATGAACACTGAAGCTTTCTTT
D: NA; length: 13; size: once; V: TRBV29-1; J: TRBJ2-5; CDR3: CSVDAASQETQYF; DNA: TGCAGCGTCGACGCAGCGAGCCAAGAGACCCAGTACTTC
D: NA; length: 14; size: NA; V: TRBV6-6; J: TRBJ1-2; CDR3: CASSYGASNYGYTF; DNA: TGTGCCAGCAGTTACGGGGCCAGCAACTATGGCTACACCTTC
D: NA; length: 13; size: NA; V: TRBV2; J: TRBJ2-4; CDR3: CASSAGAKNIQYF; DNA: TGTGCCAGCAGTGCTGGGGCCAAAAACATTCAGTACTTC
D: NA; length: 14; size: NA; V: TRBV5-1; J: TRBJ1-2; CDR3: CASSLGQGSYGYTF; DNA: TGCGCCAGCAGCTTGGGGCAGGGGAGTTATGGCTACACCTTC
D: TRBD1; length: 15; size: NA; V: TRBV6-1; J: TRBJ1-2; CDR3: CASSERGQGAGGYTF; DNA: TGTGCCAGCAGTGAAAGGGGACAGGGTGCTGGCGGCTACACCTTC
D: NA; length: 12; size: once; V: TRBV5-1; J: TRBJ1-1; CDR3: CASSLELTEAFF; DNA: TGCGCCAGCAGCTTGGAACTCACTGAAGCTTTCTTT
D: TRBD1; length: 14; size: NA; V: TRBV7-9; J: TRBJ2-4; CDR3: CASRSTGFGGIQYF; DNA: TGTGCCAGCAGATCGACAGGGTTCGGAGGCATTCAGTACTTC
D: TRBD2; length: 20; size: once; V: TRBV9; J: TRBJ2-1; CDR3: CASSAQGTSGGVSSYNEQFF; DNA: TGTGCCAGCAGCGCCCAGGGGACTAGCGGGGGGGTGAGCTCCTACAATGAGCAGTTCTTC
D: NA; length: 17; size: NA; V: TRBV11-2; J: TRBJ2-7; CDR3: CASSPATTVLGAYEQYF; DNA: TGTGCCAGCAGCCCCGCGACTACCGTCCTGGGGGCCTACGAGCAGTACTTC
D: TRBD1; length: 14; size: NA; V: TRBV11-2; J: TRBJ1-1; CDR3: CASSLGQGATEAFF; DNA: TGTGCCAGCAGCTTAGGACAGGGGGCGACTGAAGCTTTCTTT
D: NA; length: 16; size: NA; V: TRBV6-5; J: TRBJ2-7; CDR3: CASSYSFTQVKNEQYF; DNA: TGTGCCAGCAGTTACTCATTTACACAAGTTAAGAACGAGCAGTACTTC
D: TRBD1; length: 15; size: NA; V: TRBV11-2; J: TRBJ1-6; CDR3: CASRPTQGGNSPLHF; DNA: TGTGCCAGCAGGCCGACACAGGGGGGTAATTCACCCCTCCACTTT
D: NA; length: 13; size: few; V: TRBV9; J: TRBJ1-2; CDR3: CASSAGGSGGYTF; DNA: TGTGCCAGCAGCGCCGGAGGTAGCGGAGGCTACACCTTC
D: TRBD1; length: 16; size: NA; V: TRBV19; J: TRBJ2-5; CDR3: CASSHSQGDGGETQYF; DNA: TGTGCCAGTAGTCACTCCCAGGGGGATGGGGGTGAGACCCAGTACTTC
D: NA; length: 14; size: NA; V: TRBV6-5; J: TRBJ2-5; CDR3: CASSSPRAEETQYF; DNA: TGTGCCAGCAGTTCCCCCCGGGCCGAGGAGACCCAGTACTTC
D: TRBD1; length: 14; size: NA; V: TRBV19; J: TRBJ2-1; CDR3: CASSDRGSYNEQFF; DNA: TGTGCCAGTAGCGACAGGGGCTCCTACAATGAGCAGTTCTTC
D: NA; length: 14; size: NA; V: TRBV6-6; J: TRBJ1-6; CDR3: CASRPDRNNSPLHF; DNA: TGTGCCAGCAGACCCGACAGAAACAATTCACCCCTCCACTTT
D: NA; length: 15; size: NA; V: TRBV6-5; J: TRBJ1-5; CDR3: CASSYSAGGNQPQHF; DNA: TGTGCCAGCAGTTACTCGGCTGGGGGCAATCAGCCCCAGCATTTT
D: TRBD1; length: 14; size: NA; V: TRBV19; J: TRBJ2-2; CDR3: CASRQGLYTGELFF; DNA: TGTGCCAGTCGACAGGGGCTATACACCGGGGAGCTGTTTTTT
D: NA; length: 14; size: NA; V: TRBV5-8; J: TRBJ2-7; CDR3: CASRYDHQGYEQYF; DNA: TGTGCCAGCAGATACGATCACCAGGGCTACGAGCAGTACTTC
D: NA; length: 12; size: once; V: TRBV5-1; J: TRBJ2-5; CDR3: CASSPGRETQYF; DNA: TGCGCCAGCAGCCCGGGAAGGGAGACCCAGTACTTC
D: NA; length: 16; size: NA; V: TRBV13; J: TRBJ1-1; CDR3: CASSSRGGVANTEAFF; DNA: TGTGCCAGCAGCTCCCGGGGGGGGGTCGCTAACACTGAAGCTTTCTTT
D: NA; length: 14; size: NA; V: TRBV6-5; J: TRBJ2-7; CDR3: CASSYSRGTGHPYF; DNA: TGTGCCAGCAGTTACTCGCGGGGGACAGGCCACCCGTACTTC
D: NA; length: 12; size: NA; V: TRBV10-1; J: TRBJ2-3; CDR3: CASSQTGDTQYF; DNA: TGCGCCAGCAGTCAAACGGGAGATACGCAGTATTTT
D: NA; length: 13; size: NA; V: TRBV30; J: TRBJ2-3; CDR3: CAWSRRERDTQYF; DNA: TGTGCCTGGAGTAGGAGAGAAAGAGATACGCAGTATTTT
D: NA; length: 16; size: NA; V: TRBV6-6; J: TRBJ2-4; CDR3: CASSPNSNLAKNIQYF; DNA: TGTGCCAGCAGCCCCAACAGTAACCTAGCCAAAAACATTCAGTACTTC
D: TRBD1; length: 16; size: once; V: TRBV25-1; J: TRBJ1-1; CDR3: CASSEQAGGADTEAFF; DNA: TGTGCCAGCAGTGAACAGGCAGGGGGAGCGGACACTGAAGCTTTCTTT
D: TRBD2; length: 14; size: NA; V: TRBV12-5; J: TRBJ2-7; CDR3: CASGWASGPYEQYF; DNA: TGTGCTAGTGGTTGGGCTAGCGGGCCCTACGAGCAGTACTTC
D: TRBD1; length: 16; size: NA; V: TRBV10-3; J: TRBJ1-2; CDR3: CAISAHSGQANYGYTF; DNA: TGTGCCATCAGTGCTCACTCGGGACAGGCGAACTATGGCTACACCTTC
D: NA; length: 17; size: NA; V: TRBV5-1; J: TRBJ2-1; CDR3: CASSWALGGQSYNEQFF; DNA: TGCGCCAGCAGCTGGGCCCTCGGGGGGCAGTCCTACAATGAGCAGTTCTTC
D: TRBD1; length: 13; size: NA; V: TRBV19; J: TRBJ1-5; CDR3: CASIGTGGQPQHF; DNA: TGTGCCAGTATTGGGACAGGAGGTCAGCCCCAGCATTTT